The 30 T cell receptor beta chains below were found in one sample sequenced in a study of CD8 T cells in Susac syndrome. An amount of RNA that ranged from roughly 0.5 to 1 ug was reverse transcribed with random hexamers. TCRdb called the immunoSEQ multiplex PCR reads again in MiXCR, with one record for every CDR3 protein. The repertoire holds about 300,000 distinct CDR3 sequences, with roughly 85% as singletons. Sequencing was done on a sample of CD8+ T cells from PBMCs. These receptors all stem from a human donor with multiple sclerosis.

This rearrangement joins TRBV7-9 to TRBJ2-4, with 8 bases that match TRBD2. The germline V gene has CDR1 SEHNR and CDR2 FQNEAQ (reference sequence). The CDR3 contains 13 residues. Germline trimming cut 5 bases from V and 8 bases from J; bases unmatched to any gene: 5. CDR3 DNA sequence: TGTGCCAGCAGCCCGGGACTAGAGGACATTCAGTACTTC. The encoded protein is CASSPGLEDIQYF.

This clonotype is a singleton in its sample. The rearrangement joins TRBV15 to TRBJ1-3; D may be TRBD1 (5 bases). Germline V CDR1 and CDR2: LNHNV, YYDKDF (reference sequence). CDR3 length equals 15 residues. V lost 8 bases and J lost 0, with 14 bases in between. CDR3 region: CATEYRRLSGNTIYF. DNA of the CDR3: TGTGCCACCGAGTACAGGCGCCTCTCTGGAAACACCATATATTTT.

This chain connects TRBV20-1 to TRBJ1-5, with 8 positions matching TRBD1. This CDR3 is built from 15 residues. From germline, CDR1 is DFQATT and CDR2 SNEGSKA (reference sequence). J gave up 7 bases and V 0 bases, and 8 bases lay outside the gene matches. CDR3 region: CSAREWTGSRQPQHF. CDR3 coding DNA: TGCAGTGCTAGAGAGTGGACAGGGTCGCGGCAGCCCCAGCATTTT.

The chain employs TRBV30 and TRBJ2-1; no firm D call. Trimming took 1 base from V and 5 from J, leaving 9 bases between them. The CDR3 loop spans 13 amino acids. Germline CDR1 is GTSNPN and CDR2 is SVGIG (reference sequence). The CDR3 is CAWSETQDNEQFF. As DNA, the CDR3 is TGTGCCTGGAGTGAGACCCAAGACAATGAGCAGTTCTTC.

The V gene is TRBV27, the J gene TRBJ2-7; no firm D call. With 6 bases removed from V and 3 bases from J, the gap between germline ends came to 12 bases. Per germline, CDR1 MNHEY and CDR2 SMNVEV (reference sequence). This CDR3 has 13 amino acids. CDR3 sequence (DNA): TGTGCCAGCAGCACGGGTCTGGGCTACGAGCAGTACTTC. This encodes CASSTGLGYEQYF.

The chain employs TRBV14 and TRBJ2-7, with 8 bases fitting TRBD2. The CDR3 is made up of 16 amino acids. With 0 bases clipped from V and 7 bases from J, the junction kept 11 bases outside the gene matches. Germline assignment: CDR1 SGHDN and CDR2 FVKESK. This CDR3 reads CASSQESGREEGEQYF. DNA for the CDR3: TGTGCCAGCAGCCAAGAATCCGGGCGGGAGGAAGGAGAGCAGTACTTC. Full variable domain (missing parts from reference TRBV14 and TRBJ2-7): EAGVTQFPSHSVIEKGQTVTLRCDPISGHDNLYWYRRVMGKEIKFLLHFVKESKQDESGMPNNRFLAERTGGTYSTLKVQPAELEDSGVYFCASSQESGREEGEQYFGPGTRLTVT.

To note about this clonotype: A read error may produce the germline difference seen at one junction end. The chain employs TRBV7-9 and TRBJ2-7; perhaps D is TRBD1 or TRBD2 (5 bases each). Germline V gives CDR1 SEHNR, CDR2 FQNEAQ (reference sequence). The CDR3 sequence is 13 residues long. The CDR3 coding sequence is TGTGCCAGCAGCTCCCGGGGCTCCAACGAGCAGTACTTC. Its protein is CASSSRGSNEQYF.

The rearrangement uses TRBV25-1 and TRBJ2-7; D may be TRBD2 (5 bases). Trimming removed 0 bases from V and 6 bases from J, with 12 bases in between. Germline V gene data show CDR1 as MGHDK and CDR2 as SYGVNS. There are 14 residues in the CDR3. CDR3 sequence (DNA): TGTGCCAGCAGTGAATATCGAGAGGGCCGCGAGCAGTACTTC. Encoded protein: CASSEYREGREQYF.

The chain carries TRBV11-2 and TRBJ2-7; D is perhaps TRBD2 (6 bases). CDR1 is SGHAT, CDR2 FQNNGV, per germline. V dropped 5 bases and J dropped 3 bases, with 14 bases sitting between them. The CDR3 extends over 14 amino acids. The CDR3 spells CASSQIGGGYEQYF. CDR3 nucleotide sequence: TGTGCCAGCAGCCAAATCGGGGGAGGCTACGAGCAGTACTTC.

The rearrangement links TRBV7-9 to TRBJ2-1; the D is unclear. The CDR3 has 15 residues. V was cut by 1 base and J by 5 bases, with 12 bases left in between. Germline V gives CDR1 SEHNR, CDR2 FQNEAQ (reference sequence). The CDR3 sequence is CASSLVPRWDNEQFF. For the CDR3, the DNA is TGTGCCAGCAGCTTAGTTCCGCGTTGGGACAATGAGCAGTTCTTC.

The rearrangement links TRBV6-1 to TRBJ2-1; D might be TRBD2 (6 bases). V was clipped by 0 bases and J by 0 bases, with 9 bases between them. This CDR3 has 16 amino acids. Germline values: CDR1 MNHNS, CDR2 SASEGT. Here the CDR3 reads CASSEATGVSYNEQFF. The CDR3 region has the DNA TGTGCCAGCAGTGAAGCAACGGGGGTCTCCTACAATGAGCAGTTCTTC.

V and J are TRBV6-5 and TRBJ1-1; D is uncertain. The CDR3 covers 11 residues. The germline gives CDR1 MNHEY, CDR2 SVGAGI. The ends were cut back, 4 bases at V and 8 bases at J, with 8 bases in the middle. The CDR3 here is CASSSGWEAFF. DNA for the CDR3: TGTGCCAGCAGTTCGGGCTGGGAAGCTTTCTTT.

The genes are TRBV3-1 and TRBJ2-3; the D gene is possibly TRBD2 (6 bases). This CDR3 contains 17 residues. Germline V gives CDR1 LGHDT, CDR2 YNNKEL (reference sequence). Trimming cost V 4 bases and J 1 base, with 18 bases left between them. CDR3 nucleotides: TGTGCCAGCAGCCGCTCTTTGGGCGGACTATGCACAGATACGCAGTATTTT. Translation gives CASSRSLGGLCTDTQYF.

This clonotype was observed a few times. This chain joins TRBV4-3 and TRBJ2-7; TRBD1 is a possible D gene (6 bases). The CDR3 covers 16 residues. Trimming cost V 0 bases and J 2 bases, with 14 bases left between them. Germline lookup yields CDR1 LGHNA and CDR2 YSLEER. The CDR3 nucleotides are TGCGCCAGCAGCCAAGATAAGGGGGTACAAGCCTACGAGCAGTACTTC. It codes for CASSQDKGVQAYEQYF.

V usage is TRBV28 and J usage is TRBJ1-4; the match to TRBD1 covers 7 bases. V lost 4 bases and J lost 5; bases outside the gene matches: 7. This CDR3 contains 15 residues. CDR1 MDHEN and CDR2 SYDVKM come from the germline V gene. CDR3 in DNA: TGTGCCAGCAGTTACCCCCAGGACAGGAATGAAAAACTGTTTTTT. Residues: CASSYPQDRNEKLFF.

In nucleotides, the CDR3 is TGTGCCAGCTGGGACAGGGGGCACCACGAGCAGTACTTC. The encoded protein is CASWDRGHHEQYF. The V and J genes are TRBV27 and TRBJ2-7, with 12 nucleotides matching TRBD1. The germline gives CDR1 MNHEY, CDR2 SMNVEV (reference sequence). The CDR3 extends over 13 amino acids. The trim removed 8 bases at V and 5 bases at J, leaving 4 bases unmatched.

The table lists this clonotype with a few counts. This sequence joins TRBV4-1 and TRBJ1-2; TRBD1 matches 7 bases. Germline loops: CDR1 MGHRA, CDR2 YSYEKL. V shed 8 bases and J 1 base; nucleotides not matched to a gene: 7. This CDR3 region has 14 residues. CDR3 sequence (DNA): TGCGCCAGCGGCGAGACAGGGAGTAACTATGGCTACACCTTC. Residues: CASGETGSNYGYTF.

The V gene is TRBV6-5, the J gene TRBJ2-3; D is perhaps TRBD1 (6 bases). Trimming left V 7 bases short and J 1 base short, with 24 bases between. Germline loops: CDR1 MNHEY, CDR2 SVGAGI. This CDR3 is built from 18 residues. The CDR3 region is CASIRQPHPGHRTDTQYF. Here the CDR3 DNA reads TGTGCCAGCATTAGGCAACCCCACCCGGGACACCGCACAGATACGCAGTATTTT.

V is TRBV12-3 or TRBV12-4 and J is TRBJ2-7, with 7 bases aligning to TRBD1. The CDR3 has 18 amino acids. V gave up 5 bases and J gave up 1 base; unmatched junction bases: 17. The CDR3 here is CASSKRQGLSRWSYEQYF. DNA for the CDR3: TGTGCCAGCAGTAAAAGACAGGGTCTTAGTCGTTGGTCCTACGAGCAGTACTTC.

V usage is TRBV28 and J usage is TRBJ1-4; 10 nucleotides agree with TRBD1. Germline lookup yields CDR1 MDHEN and CDR2 SYDVKM. The CDR3 sequence is 17 residues long. Losses at the gene ends were 3 bases for V and 7 bases for J; bases not matched to a gene: 11. CDR3 amino acids: CASSFFNLGTGVEKLFF. Here the CDR3 DNA reads TGTGCCAGCAGTTTTTTTAATTTAGGGACAGGGGTTGAAAAACTGTTTTTT.

The V call is TRBV12-3 or TRBV12-4, the J call TRBJ1-1; perhaps TRBD1 as D (5 bases). The CDR3 is 14 residues long. The ends were cut back, 6 bases at V and 0 bases at J, with 11 bases in the middle. DNA of the CDR3: TGTGCCAGCAGGATCCGGGGCATGAACACTGAAGCTTTCTTT. Protein product: CASRIRGMNTEAFF.

This sequence joins TRBV30 and TRBJ2-7; D ambiguous. Deletions cut 0 bases from V and 3 bases from J, with 6 bases between. The CDR3 totals 12 residues. Germline V CDR1 and CDR2: GTSNPN, SVGIG (reference sequence). The chain's CDR3 is CAWSVEFYEQYF. The CDR3 DNA sequence: TGTGCCTGGAGTGTGGAGTTCTACGAGCAGTACTTC.

Only a few counts were recorded for this clonotype. The chain links TRBV2 to TRBJ2-1; possible D gene TRBD2, 6 bases. Germline assignment: CDR1 SNHLY and CDR2 FYNNEI. Deletions cut 6 bases from V and 1 base from J, with 7 bases between. The CDR3 is 13 residues long. The CDR3 loop is CASRGLSYNEQFF. The CDR3 coding sequence is TGTGCCAGCAGGGGACTTTCCTACAATGAGCAGTTCTTC. Filled out from reference TRBV2 and TRBJ2-1, the complete variable domain reads EPEVTQTPSHQVTQMGQEVILRCVPISNHLYFYWYRQILGQKVEFLVSFYNNEISEKSEIFDDQFSVERPDGSNFTLKIRSTKLEDSAMYFCASRGLSYNEQFFGPGTRLTVL.

Only one count was recorded for this clonotype. This chain connects TRBV29-1 to TRBJ2-7; the match to TRBD2 covers 13 bases. This CDR3 spans 15 amino acids. Germline-derived CDR1 and CDR2 are SQVTM and ANQGSEA. Trimming at V came to 7 bases and at J to 0 bases, leaving 6 bases not matched to a gene. CDR3 DNA sequence: TGCAGCGCCATGGGACTAGCGGGGCCCTCCTACGAGCAGTACTTC. Translation gives CSAMGLAGPSYEQYF.

The chain has TRBV11-2 and TRBJ2-5; D is undetermined. The CDR3 is made up of 19 amino acids. Trimming removed 1 base at V and 5 bases at J, with 26 bases between. Germline CDR1 SGHAT, CDR2 FQNNGV. The CDR3 DNA reads as TGTGCCAGCAGCTTAGGGGTCTTACGGCCAGCGATAAGTTCGGAGACCCAGTACTTC. Translated, it gives CASSLGVLRPAISSETQYF.

The rearrangement joins TRBV12-3 or TRBV12-4 to TRBJ2-5; 7 bases are shared with TRBD1. This CDR3 is 13 amino acids long. Germline trimming cut 5 bases from V and 7 bases from J; bases unmatched to any gene: 7. CDR3 coding DNA: TGTGCCAGCAGTACCGGGACAGAAGGGACCCAGTACTTC. This encodes CASSTGTEGTQYF.

The V gene is TRBV2, the J gene TRBJ2-7; D ambiguous. The CDR3 runs 12 residues. The V end was cut by 0 bases, the J end by 3 bases, with 3 bases between. Per the germline V gene, CDR1 is SNHLY and CDR2 is FYNNEI. In nucleotides, the CDR3 is TGTGCCAGCAGTGAAGCTGACTACGAGCAGTACTTC. Translation gives CASSEADYEQYF.

The genes are TRBV27 and TRBJ2-7; D is perhaps TRBD1 (5 bases). Trimming took off 5 bases at V and 6 bases at J, with 14 bases between the two ends. The V gene's germline CDR1 is MNHEY and CDR2 SMNVEV (reference sequence). The CDR3 is 13 residues long. CDR3 nucleotide sequence: TGTGCCAGCAGTCTGATCCAGGGCGGCGAGCAGTACTTC. Protein product: CASSLIQGGEQYF.

This clonotype was recorded a few times. The chain is built from TRBV30 and TRBJ2-1; no clear D gene. Looked up from germline, CDR1 is GTSNPN and CDR2 is SVGIG (reference sequence). The V end was cut by 2 bases, the J end by 0 bases, with 5 bases between. The CDR3 spans 13 residues. CDR3 bases: TGTGCCTGGAGTCCTAGCTCCTACAATGAGCAGTTCTTC. It yields the protein CAWSPSSYNEQFF.

This clonotype appeared once. The rearrangement joins TRBV5-8 to TRBJ2-7, with 9 bases matching TRBD1. Trimming took 4 bases from V and 9 from J; bases not matched to a gene: 17. The CDR3 has 16 residues. Germline V gene lookup returns CDR1 SGHTS and CDR2 YDEGEE. The CDR3 region is CASSVNRGRFFHGQYF. DNA for the CDR3: TGTGCCAGCAGCGTCAACAGGGGGCGTTTTTTCCACGGGCAGTACTTC.